The 3 T cell receptor beta chains below all came from one sample that was sequenced in a study of cytomegalovirus exposure and HLA in healthy donors. Measured with immunoSEQ multiplex PCR; TCRdb has only the in-frame clones, and not every one. The data hold hundreds of thousands of clones, with roughly 84% observed a single time. Sequenced: PBMCs. Receptor source: a man younger than 30 in good health and CMV-seropositive.

The rearrangement links TRBV5-6 to TRBJ2-1, with D possibly being TRBD1 (6 bases). V lost 4 bases and J lost 5, with 10 bases in between. CDR1 is SGHDT, CDR2 YYEEEE, per germline. The CDR3 contains 13 residues. The CDR3: CASSQQGNNEQFF. The CDR3, as DNA: TGTGCCAGCAGCCAACAGGGAAACAATGAGCAGTTCTTC.

This chain links TRBV27 with TRBJ2-1, with TRBD1 as a possible D gene (5 bases). The V gene's germline CDR1 is MNHEY and CDR2 SMNVEV (reference sequence). Trimming took off 3 bases at V and 3 bases at J, with 9 bases between the two ends. The CDR3 runs to 14 residues. The CDR3 here is CASSFSTDYNEQFF. The CDR3 coding sequence is TGTGCCAGCAGTTTCTCGACAGACTACAATGAGCAGTTCTTC.

This clone appeared a single time. The CDR3 bases are TGCGCCAGCAGCTTGGCGGGACAGGAGAATCAGCCCCAGCATTTT. It translates to CASSLAGQENQPQHF. V is TRBV5-1 and J is TRBJ1-5; 8 positions agree with TRBD1. Germline loops: CDR1 SGHRS, CDR2 YFSETQ. The CDR3 consists of 15 residues. The ends lost 0 bases at V and 4 bases at J; junction bases unmatched: 3.